This paragraph reports one T cell receptor (beta chain). This specimen comes from a study of low-dose radiotherapy and immunotherapy resistance in tumors. Study overall: Treatment consisted of nivolumab 240 mg every two weeks and ipilimumab 1 mg/kg every six weeks, given intravenously to patients. A daily 300 mg dose of oral aspirin was taken by patients for four cycles from cycle 1 day 1.

Primers used for first-strand cDNA, a TRAV- and TRBV-specific set, covered both alpha and beta chains. PCR amplification of the TCRs was performed with Phusion for 20 PCR cycles, and it relied on a constant-region primer together with a V-primer adapter. TCRdb passed the reads through MiXCR, listing each CDR3 protein once. The top ten clones hold under 9.5% of a sample with some 40,000 distinct CDR3 sequences, less than 25% of them seen once. This CDR3 region has 11 residues. Germline CDR1 reads SGHAT; CDR2 reads FQNNGV. V lost 5 bases and J 8 bases, leaving 7 bases between the germline ends. Specified time point: after trial treatment. Documented treatment: LDRT plus nivolumab, ipilimumab, low-dose cyclophosphamide and aspirin (RACIN trial). Each donor was administered nivolumab, ipilimumab, aspirin, low-dose cyclophosphamide and low-dose radiotherapy. As a condition of eligibility, patients had advanced solid tumors lacking tumor-infiltrating lymphocytes.

This material consisted of PBMCs, taken after low-dose radiotherapy plus immunotherapy. This chain connects TRBV11-2 to TRBJ2-1; D ambiguous. The clonotype comes from a female donor with ovarian cancer. CDR3 loop: CASSPWDEQFF. The CDR3 DNA reads TGTGCCAGCAGCCCATGGGATGAGCAGTTCTTC.